This is a list of T cell receptor beta chains from one sample in a study of blood T cell repertoires in COVID-19. Some clones are missing from TCRdb's copy, which holds only in-frame ones; the method was immunoSEQ multiplex PCR. The sample yields 200,000 to 250,000 clones, roughly 84% seen once. Sequenced input: peripheral blood. The receptors shown here come from a man between 25 and 39 years old with active or convalescent COVID-19. Each CDR3 is given with its conserved first and last residue.

J gene | V gene | CDR3 protein
TRBJ2-1 | TRBV6-2/TRBV6-3 | CASSYPVSNEQFF
TRBJ1-2 | TRBV24-1 | CATSDHGRVGGYTF
TRBJ1-5 | TRBV18 | CASSHGTGNSNQPQHF
TRBJ2-5 | TRBV3-1/TRBV3-2 | CASRPVQQGRETQYF
TRBJ1-5 | TRBV7-2 | CASSLFDGTYSNQPQHF
TRBJ1-1 | TRBV7-2 | CASSQSTASTEAFF
TRBJ2-7 | TRBV6-5 | CASSYPPGGTHEQYF
TRBJ1-5 | TRBV28 | CASSSPGVQPQHF
TRBJ2-1 | TRBV27 | CASSQNPGDEQFF
TRBJ2-3 | TRBV19 | CASNSGGADTQYF
TRBJ2-2 | TRBV5-1 | CASSLVRSENTGELFF
TRBJ1-5 | TRBV7-2 | CASNRGYGQPQHF
TRBJ1-4 | TRBV5-4 | CASSFLHSMKKLFF
TRBJ1-3 | TRBV5-4 | CASSRTGFSGNTIYF
TRBJ2-1 | TRBV3-1/TRBV3-2 | CASSQGGLVTGEQFF
TRBJ2-7 | TRBV30 | CAWVGGAGGTAYEQYF
TRBJ2-1 | TRBV21-1 | CASSTRTDYNEQFF
TRBJ2-7 | TRBV4-1 | CASSQGWGQGNSYEQYF
TRBJ2-2 | TRBV7-9 | CASSSTSSGYTGELFF
TRBJ1-2 | TRBV6-6 | CASSTGSLGYTF
TRBJ2-7 | TRBV7-2 | CASSIGLTEYEQYF
TRBJ2-3 | TRBV6-5 | CASRLGTGSTDTQYF
TRBJ1-1 | TRBV28 | CASGTNRGMNTEAFF
TRBJ2-2 | TRBV7-3 | CASSPRARGTGELFF
TRBJ2-6 | TRBV12-3/TRBV12-4 | CASSGGANVLTF
TRBJ1-2 | TRBV28 | CASRAGQPLYGYTF
TRBJ1-4 | TRBV19 | CAIHEGGEKLFF
TRBJ2-3 | TRBV5-1 | CASSSGGVDTQYF
TRBJ2-5 | TRBV2 | CASRPVGGPQETQYF
TRBJ2-3 | TRBV24-1 | CATSPALAGAADTQYF
TRBJ2-3 | TRBV30 | CAWRGQGTDTQYF
TRBJ1-4 | TRBV6-2/TRBV6-3 | CASSARTGVNEKLFF
TRBJ2-5 | TRBV19 | CASSEVAQETQYF
TRBJ1-1 | TRBV2 | CAGGMNTEAFF
TRBJ2-3 | TRBV29-1 | CSVGRRGVVDTQYF
TRBJ1-5 | TRBV19 | CASHRGGLGNQPQHF
TRBJ2-2 | TRBV28 | CASSLWGDTGELFF
TRBJ1-1 | TRBV19 | CASSIGGRGRRNTEAFF
TRBJ1-5 | TRBV6-6 | CASSRGTESNQPQHF
TRBJ2-3 | TRBV3-1/TRBV3-2 | CASSQDEGLGGQYF
TRBJ1-1 | TRBV7-2 | CASSSYRQVTEAFF
TRBJ1-5 | TRBV7-2 | CASSLHLWGQPQHF
TRBJ2-7 | TRBV6-1 | CASSEVKTGKRYEQYF
TRBJ1-1 | TRBV2 | CASSENRGRQW
TRBJ2-3 | TRBV28 | CASSSLGGRGTDTQYF
TRBJ2-7 | TRBV30 | CAWDQGAGEQYF
TRBJ1-2 | TRBV28 | CASATRTGVYGYTF
TRBJ2-3 | TRBV5-5 | CASSSSGNTDTQYF
TRBJ1-5 | TRBV4-3 | CASSQEGSPNQPQHF
TRBJ2-1 | TRBV21-1 | CASSKVSLADNEQFF
TRBJ1-2 | TRBV7-3 | CASSSQGGAGGYTF
TRBJ2-3 | TRBV7-6 | CASSPGVAGGGADTQYF